The TCR beta chain under discussion was sequenced for a study of early T cells in non-severe SARS-CoV-2 infection. Study observations and caveats: VDJdb matches were skewed toward anti-spike CD8 T cell responses.

This clonotype appeared a few times. What it binds is not known. This CDR3 region has 12 residues. Between the trimmed V and J ends, which lost 1 base and 6 bases, there was a span of 5 bases. The germline V gene has CDR1 SGHRS and CDR2 YFSETQ. TCRdb used MiXCR to reprocess the 5' RACE reads, holding one entry per CDR3 protein. The sample lists tens of thousands of distinct CDR3 sequences; roughly 5% were seen once. The source is an adult who was a healthcare worker with PCR-confirmed SARS-CoV-2 infection or an uninfected control (not recorded which). Source material: whole blood. V is TRBV5-1 and J is TRBJ2-1, with D unresolved. CDR3 sequence reads: CASSLLANEQFF. The DNA of the CDR3 is TGCGCCAGCAGCTTGTTGGCCAATGAGCAGTTCTTC. The full variable domain, rest sourced from reference TRBV5-1 and TRBJ2-1, is KAGVTQTPRYLIKTRGQQVTLSCSPISGHRSVSWYQQTPGQGLQFLFEYFSETQRNKGNFPGRFSGRQFSNSRSEMNVSTLELGDSALYLCASSLLANEQFFGPGTRLTVL.